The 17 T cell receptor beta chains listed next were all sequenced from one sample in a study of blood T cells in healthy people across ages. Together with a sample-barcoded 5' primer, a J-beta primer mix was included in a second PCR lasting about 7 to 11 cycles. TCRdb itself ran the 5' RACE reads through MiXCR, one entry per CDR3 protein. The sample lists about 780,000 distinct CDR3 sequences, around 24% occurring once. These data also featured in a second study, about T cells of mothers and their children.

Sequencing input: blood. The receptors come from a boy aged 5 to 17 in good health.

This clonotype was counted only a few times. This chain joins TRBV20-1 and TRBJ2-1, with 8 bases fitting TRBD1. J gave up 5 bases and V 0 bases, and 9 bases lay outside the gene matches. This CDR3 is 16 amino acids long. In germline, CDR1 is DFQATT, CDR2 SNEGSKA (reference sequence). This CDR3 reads CSARDPAGGVNNEQFF. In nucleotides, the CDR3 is TGCAGTGCTAGAGACCCCGCAGGGGGCGTCAACAATGAGCAGTTCTTC.

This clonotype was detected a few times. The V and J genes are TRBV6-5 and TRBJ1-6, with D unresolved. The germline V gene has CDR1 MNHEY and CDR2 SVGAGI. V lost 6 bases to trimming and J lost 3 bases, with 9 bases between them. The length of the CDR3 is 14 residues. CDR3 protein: CASSFKRYNSPLHF. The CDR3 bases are TGTGCCAGCAGCTTTAAACGCTATAATTCACCCCTCCACTTT.

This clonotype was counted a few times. Written as DNA, the CDR3 is TGCGCCAGCAGCCAAGATCAGGGACAGGGGATAACCAAAAACATTCAGTACTTC. Encoded protein: CASSQDQGQGITKNIQYF. This sequence joins TRBV4-1 and TRBJ2-4, with 10 bases that match TRBD1. CDR3 length equals 18 residues. Germline values: CDR1 MGHRA, CDR2 YSYEKL. V shed 0 bases and J 2 bases; nucleotides not matched to a gene: 7.

CDR3 in amino acids: CASSPPAGGPSYNEQFF. For the CDR3, the DNA is TGTGCCAGCTCACCACCAGCGGGAGGGCCCTCCTACAATGAGCAGTTCTTC. This sequence joins TRBV18 and TRBJ2-1, with TRBD2 matching 10 bases. From germline, CDR1 is KGHSH and CDR2 LQKENI. The CDR3 extends over 17 amino acids. V lost 0 bases, J lost 0 bases, and 2 bases stayed unmatched.

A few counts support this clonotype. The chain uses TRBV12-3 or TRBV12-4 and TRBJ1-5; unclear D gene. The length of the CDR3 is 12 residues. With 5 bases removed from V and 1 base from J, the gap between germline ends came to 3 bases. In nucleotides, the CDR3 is TGTGCCAGCAGTACGAGCAATCAGCCCCAGCATTTT. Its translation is CASSTSNQPQHF.

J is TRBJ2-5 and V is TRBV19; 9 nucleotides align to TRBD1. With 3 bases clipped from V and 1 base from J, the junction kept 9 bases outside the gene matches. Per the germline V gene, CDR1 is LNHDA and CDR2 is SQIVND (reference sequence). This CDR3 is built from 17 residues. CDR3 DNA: TGTGCCAGTAGTATGACCGGGGACAGGGTATCCCAAGAGACCCAGTACTTC. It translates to CASSMTGDRVSQETQYF.

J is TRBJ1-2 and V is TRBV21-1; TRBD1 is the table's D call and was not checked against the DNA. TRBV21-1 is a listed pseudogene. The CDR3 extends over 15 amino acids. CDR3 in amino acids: CANRKRDRDSYGYTF. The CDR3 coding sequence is TGTGCCAACAGAAAAAGGGACAGGGATAGCTATGGCTACACCTTC.

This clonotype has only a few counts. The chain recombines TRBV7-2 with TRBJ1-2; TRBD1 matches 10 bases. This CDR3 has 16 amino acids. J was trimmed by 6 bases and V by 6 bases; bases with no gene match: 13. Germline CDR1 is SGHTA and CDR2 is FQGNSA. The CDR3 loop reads CASSPNAGQGRHGYTF. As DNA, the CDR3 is TGTGCCAGCAGTCCTAATGCGGGACAGGGGCGGCATGGCTACACCTTC.

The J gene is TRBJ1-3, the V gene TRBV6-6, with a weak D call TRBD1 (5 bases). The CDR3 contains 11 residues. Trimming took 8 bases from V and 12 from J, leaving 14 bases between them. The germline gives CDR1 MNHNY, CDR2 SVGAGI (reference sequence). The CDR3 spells CASGADSVIYF. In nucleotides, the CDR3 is TGTGCCAGCGGGGCCGATTCAGTCATATATTTT.

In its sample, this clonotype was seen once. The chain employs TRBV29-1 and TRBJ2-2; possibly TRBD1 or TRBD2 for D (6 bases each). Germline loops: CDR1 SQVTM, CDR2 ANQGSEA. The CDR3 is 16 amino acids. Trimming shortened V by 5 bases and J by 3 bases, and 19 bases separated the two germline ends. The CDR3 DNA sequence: TGCAGCGTTCGGCTTCTACGGAGGGGGGACACCGGGGAGCTGTTTTTT. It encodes CSVRLLRRGDTGELFF.

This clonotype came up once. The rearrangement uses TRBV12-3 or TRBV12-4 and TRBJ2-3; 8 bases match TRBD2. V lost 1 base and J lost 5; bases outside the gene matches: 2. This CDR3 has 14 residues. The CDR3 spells CASSLGRGEDTQYF. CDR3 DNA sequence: TGTGCCAGCAGTTTAGGGCGGGGGGAAGATACGCAGTATTTT.

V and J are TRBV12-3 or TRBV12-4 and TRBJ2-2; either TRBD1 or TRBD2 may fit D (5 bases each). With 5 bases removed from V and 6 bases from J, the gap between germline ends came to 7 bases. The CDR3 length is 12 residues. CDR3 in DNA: TGTGCCAGCAGTGGGGACCCCGGGGAGCTGTTTTTT. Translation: CASSGDPGELFF.

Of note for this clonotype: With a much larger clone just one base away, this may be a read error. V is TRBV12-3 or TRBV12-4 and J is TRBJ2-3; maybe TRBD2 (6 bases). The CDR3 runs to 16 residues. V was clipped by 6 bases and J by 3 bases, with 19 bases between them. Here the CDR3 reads CASRGSGGVRTDTQYF. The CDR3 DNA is TGTGCCAGCAGGGGGTCCGGCGGGGTGAGAACAGATACGCAGTATTTT.

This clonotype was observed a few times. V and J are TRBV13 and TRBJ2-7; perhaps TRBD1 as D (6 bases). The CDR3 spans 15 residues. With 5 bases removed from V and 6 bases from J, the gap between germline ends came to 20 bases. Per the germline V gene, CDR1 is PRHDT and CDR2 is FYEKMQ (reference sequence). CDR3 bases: TGTGCCAGCAGCGTCCGACAGGACTCTCGTGCCGAGCAGTACTTC. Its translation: CASSVRQDSRAEQYF. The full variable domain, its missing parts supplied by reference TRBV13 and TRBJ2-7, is AAGVIQSPRHLIKEKRETATLKCYPIPRHDTVYWYQQGPGQDPQFLISFYEKMQSDKGSIPDRFSAQQFSDYHSELNMSSLELGDSALYFCASSVRQDSRAEQYFGPGTRLTVT.

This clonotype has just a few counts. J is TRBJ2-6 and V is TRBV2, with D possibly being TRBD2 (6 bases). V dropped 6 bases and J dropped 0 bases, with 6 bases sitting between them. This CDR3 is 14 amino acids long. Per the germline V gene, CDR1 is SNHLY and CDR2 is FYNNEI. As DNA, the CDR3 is TGTGCCAGCAGGACTAGCTCTGGGGCCAACGTCCTGACTTTC. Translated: CASRTSSGANVLTF.

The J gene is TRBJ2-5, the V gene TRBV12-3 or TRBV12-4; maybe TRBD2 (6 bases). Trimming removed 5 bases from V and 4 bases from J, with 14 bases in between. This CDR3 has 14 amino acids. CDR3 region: CASSPPRGRETQYF. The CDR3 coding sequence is TGTGCCAGCAGTCCCCCACGGGGGAGAGAGACCCAGTACTTC.

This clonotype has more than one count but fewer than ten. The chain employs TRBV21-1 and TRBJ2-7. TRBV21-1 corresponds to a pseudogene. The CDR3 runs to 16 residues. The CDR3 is CASSKPTTGRTYEQYF. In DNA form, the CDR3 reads TGTGCCAGCAGCAAACCTACCACAGGGAGAACCTACGAGCAGTACTTC.